This T cell receptor (beta chain) originates from a study of cytotoxic CD8 clonotypes in ibrutinib-treated CLL. Study-wide context: Each sample contained, on average, just over 250,000 productive templates and some 90,000 productive rearrangements. Overall study results and limits: At ibrutinib response, clonality increased, and at progression it declined back toward baseline.

The CDR3 runs 12 residues. Germline V lookup: CDR1 SQVTM, CDR2 ANQGSEA. Trimming shortened V by 5 bases and J by 5 bases, and 10 bases separated the two germline ends. Sequencing used immunoSEQ multiplex PCR; TCRdb keeps in-frame clones, though not all of them. Of some 350,000 clones in the sample, 67% were seen once. This clone turned up a few times. Its antigen is still unknown. This TCR derives from a human donor with chronic lymphocytic leukemia. This chain links TRBV29-1 with TRBJ2-1, with D maybe TRBD1 (6 bases). Sequences were derived from PBMCs, sampled after 36 months of ibrutinib treatment. CDR3 loop: CSVPTGHNEQFF. CDR3 coding DNA: TGCAGCGTTCCGACAGGCCACAATGAGCAGTTCTTC.